One sample yielded the 32 T cell receptor beta chains listed below, sequenced in a study of cytomegalovirus exposure and HLA in healthy donors. The method was immunoSEQ multiplex PCR; TCRdb's version includes in-frame clones alone and lacks a portion of them. Of 200,000 or so clones listed, 75% to 95% were seen once; the top ten hold 1% to 1.2%. The specimen was PBMCs. Receptor source: a woman aged 18-29 years in good health and CMV-seronegative.

CDR3: CASSPRQGTGYIYEQYF. As DNA, the CDR3 is TGCGCCAGCAGCCCCAGACAGGGGACGGGATATATCTACGAGCAGTACTTC. This chain uses TRBV5-1 with TRBJ2-7; 8 positions match TRBD1. This CDR3 is 17 amino acids long. Germline V CDR1 and CDR2: SGHRS, YFSETQ. After removal of 4 bases from V and 3 bases from J, the junction contained 15 bases not matched to a gene.

The chain uses TRBV5-4 and TRBJ2-7, with 10 bases fitting TRBD2. The germline CDR1 and CDR2 sequences are SGHNT and YYREEE (reference sequence). The CDR3 loop spans 13 amino acids. The V gene end was trimmed by 9 bases and the J gene end by 0 bases; junction bases not matched to a gene: 3. The CDR3 nucleotides are TGTGCCACCTGGACTAGCGGCTCCTACGAGCAGTACTTC. Protein: CATWTSGSYEQYF.

The rearrangement joins TRBV30 to TRBJ2-1; D is uncertain. Germline CDR1 and CDR2: GTSNPN and SVGIG (reference sequence). The CDR3 spans 11 residues. Trimming pared 8 bases from V and 0 bases from J, leaving 5 bases between. Here the CDR3 reads CAGSSYNEQFF. DNA for the CDR3: TGTGCCGGCAGCTCCTACAATGAGCAGTTCTTC.

This chain uses TRBV4-2 with TRBJ1-2; possible D gene TRBD1, 6 bases. The CDR3 contains 14 residues. V lost 0 bases to trimming and J lost 4 bases, with 9 bases between them. The germline gives CDR1 LGHNA, CDR2 YNFKEQ. In DNA form, the CDR3 reads TGTGCCAGCAGCCAAGAAAACAGGGTCTATGGCTACACCTTC. Amino acid sequence: CASSQENRVYGYTF.

The gene calls are TRBV19 and TRBJ2-1; D is possibly TRBD2 (5 bases). V lost 1 base and J lost 6, with 10 bases in between. The CDR3 length is 14 residues. From germline, CDR1 is LNHDA and CDR2 SQIVND (reference sequence). In nucleotides, the CDR3 is TGTGCCAGTAGTATAGGGGTCCGGGGCAATGAGCAGTTCTTC. It encodes CASSIGVRGNEQFF.

The chain couples TRBV19 to TRBJ1-1; 10 bases match TRBD1. V lost 5 bases and J lost 5; bases outside the gene matches: 11. The V gene's germline CDR1 is LNHDA and CDR2 SQIVND (reference sequence). The CDR3 is made up of 16 amino acids. The CDR3 region is CASSSPGTGAGTEAFF. The CDR3 nucleotides read TGTGCCAGTAGTTCCCCAGGGACAGGGGCGGGAACTGAAGCTTTCTTT.

The chain's CDR3 is CAWSLQRDQPQHF. As DNA, the CDR3 is TGTGCCTGGAGTTTACAGCGGGACCAGCCCCAGCATTTT. The V call is TRBV30, the J call TRBJ1-5, with D perhaps TRBD1 (5 bases). CDR3 length: 13 amino acids. Germline lookup yields CDR1 GTSNPN and CDR2 SVGIG (reference sequence). Trimming removed 2 bases from V and 7 bases from J, with 12 bases in between.

The chain combines TRBV5-6 with TRBJ2-5, with 7 bases matching TRBD1. V shed 5 bases and J 5 bases; nucleotides not matched to a gene: 9. CDR1 and CDR2 (germline): SGHDT, YYEEEE. This CDR3 has 14 amino acids. CDR3 loop: CASRTGPRWETQYF. The DNA of the CDR3 is TGTGCCAGCAGGACAGGGCCAAGGTGGGAGACCCAGTACTTC.

This rearrangement joins TRBV2 to TRBJ2-3, with 10 bases matching TRBD2. Germline V gives CDR1 SNHLY, CDR2 FYNNEI. This CDR3 spans 18 amino acids. Unmatched junction bases numbered 13, after V lost 7 bases and J lost 0 bases. In DNA form, the CDR3 reads TGTGCCAGCAAGGGGGTGGCTAGCGGGGGTACTAGCACAGATACGCAGTATTTT. This sequence encodes CASKGVASGGTSTDTQYF.

This sequence joins TRBV6-1 and TRBJ2-1; possibly TRBD2 for D (5 bases). The CDR3 length is 14 residues. Trimming cost V 4 bases and J 6 bases, with 13 bases left between them. Looked up from germline, CDR1 is MNHNS and CDR2 is SASEGT. The CDR3 sequence: CASSVVARGNEQFF. The DNA for the CDR3 is TGTGCCAGCAGTGTGGTGGCCCGGGGCAATGAGCAGTTCTTC.

CDR3 sequence reads: CASSSTGYHGYTF. CDR3 nucleotide sequence: TGTGCCAGCAGTTCTACAGGGTACCATGGCTACACCTTC. The chain couples TRBV27 to TRBJ1-2; perhaps TRBD1 as D (6 bases). Trimming took off 4 bases at V and 6 bases at J, with 12 bases between the two ends. Germline V gene sequence: CDR1 MNHEY, CDR2 SMNVEV (reference sequence). CDR3 length: 13 amino acids.

This rearrangement joins TRBV27 to TRBJ2-3, with 7 bases aligning to TRBD2. After removal of 5 bases from V and 6 bases from J, the junction contained 8 bases not matched to a gene. Germline V CDR1 and CDR2: MNHEY, SMNVEV (reference sequence). The CDR3 has 14 residues. CDR3 residues: CASSVSRGGDTQYF. CDR3 DNA sequence: TGTGCCAGCAGTGTCTCGCGGGGAGGGGATACGCAGTATTTT.

The V gene is TRBV10-2, the J gene TRBJ2-7; 8 positions match TRBD2. The ends lost 2 bases at V and 2 bases at J; junction bases unmatched: 8. CDR1 is WSHSY and CDR2 is SAAADI in the germline V gene. The CDR3 runs 16 residues. In DNA, the CDR3 is TGCGCCAGCAGTGAGCCTGGTAGCGGGATCACCTACGAGCAGTACTTC. The encoded protein is CASSEPGSGITYEQYF.

The rearrangement joins TRBV6-1 to TRBJ1-1, with D perhaps TRBD1 (5 bases). This CDR3 region has 16 residues. V lost 2 bases, J lost 2 bases, and 15 bases lay in between. CDR1 and CDR2 from the germline V gene are MNHNS and SASEGT. The CDR3 DNA sequence: TGTGCCAGCAGTGAAAGGAGGGGCTCCCTAAACACTGAAGCTTTCTTT. Its translation is CASSERRGSLNTEAFF.

The V and J genes are TRBV2 and TRBJ2-5; TRBD2 might be the D (5 bases). CDR1 is SNHLY and CDR2 is FYNNEI in the germline V gene. This CDR3 region has 12 residues. The V end lost 8 bases, the J end lost 5 bases, and 12 bases lay between the germline ends. This CDR3 reads CASRLALETQYF. In DNA, the CDR3 is TGTGCCAGCCGCCTAGCATTGGAGACCCAGTACTTC.

This chain links TRBV18 with TRBJ2-4; TRBD1 aligns across 10 bases. This CDR3 has 14 residues. Trimming cost V 4 bases and J 4 bases; bases outside gene matches: 1. In germline, CDR1 is KGHSH, CDR2 LQKENI. The CDR3, as DNA: TGTGCCAGCTCACGGGGACAGGGGAAAAACATTCAGTACTTC. It yields the protein CASSRGQGKNIQYF.

The rearrangement links TRBV28 to TRBJ1-2; 7 bases fit TRBD1. The germline gives CDR1 MDHEN, CDR2 SYDVKM. J lost 5 bases, V lost 2 bases, and 5 bases had no gene match. The CDR3 sequence is 14 residues long. The CDR3 sequence: CASSLGGTDYGYTF. CDR3 bases: TGTGCCAGCAGTTTAGGGGGGACAGATTATGGCTACACCTTC.

The gene calls are TRBV28 and TRBJ2-1; TRBD1 matches at 9 bases. V trimming: 7 bases; J trimming: 4 bases; junction bases outside the gene matches: 5. CDR1 and CDR2 (germline): MDHEN, SYDVKM. The CDR3 is 14 residues long. Here the CDR3 DNA reads TGTGCCAGCATTCTGGGACAGGGATACAATGAGCAGTTCTTC. Amino acids: CASILGQGYNEQFF.

The V call is TRBV28, the J call TRBJ1-4; 9 bases line up with TRBD1. Unmatched junction bases numbered 4, after V lost 6 bases and J lost 5 bases. Germline V gene data show CDR1 as MDHEN and CDR2 as SYDVKM. The CDR3 is made up of 14 amino acids. CDR3: CASRDGTGNEKLFF. The DNA of the CDR3 is TGTGCCAGCAGAGACGGGACAGGGAATGAAAAACTGTTTTTT.

The chain recombines TRBV6-5 with TRBJ2-1, with 8 bases identical to TRBD2. The junction had 8 bases not matched to a gene; V was cut back by 8 bases and J by 5 bases. The CDR3 covers 14 residues. From germline, CDR1 is MNHEY and CDR2 SVGAGI. CDR3 nucleotides: TGTGCCAGCCGTGCTGCGGGAGGTAACAATGAGCAGTTCTTC. This gives the protein CASRAAGGNNEQFF.

The rearrangement links TRBV6-5 to TRBJ1-2, with D hard to call. CDR1 MNHEY and CDR2 SVGAGI come from the germline V gene. V lost 6 bases to trimming and J lost 4 bases, with 15 bases between them. This CDR3 comprises 14 residues. For the CDR3, the DNA is TGTGCCAGCAGCCGGTCCCCGAGCTCCTATGGCTACACCTTC. Amino acids: CASSRSPSSYGYTF.

This chain connects TRBV6-6 to TRBJ2-7; 11 bases are shared with TRBD2. The germline V gene has CDR1 MNHNY and CDR2 SVGAGI (reference sequence). The CDR3 is 14 amino acids. The ends lost 6 bases at V and 2 bases at J; junction bases unmatched: 3. As DNA, the CDR3 is TGTGCCAGCAGGGAGACTAGCGGGACCTACGAGCAGTACTTC. Protein sequence: CASRETSGTYEQYF.

The rearrangement joins TRBV27 to TRBJ2-3; tentative D call: TRBD2 (5 bases). The CDR3 has 15 residues. Germline lookup yields CDR1 MNHEY and CDR2 SMNVEV (reference sequence). Between the trimmed V and J ends, which lost 4 bases and 2 bases, there was a span of 13 bases. The CDR3 protein is CASSSRSEDTDTQYF. The CDR3 DNA sequence: TGTGCCAGCAGTTCTCGGTCGGAGGACACAGATACGCAGTATTTT.

The chain carries TRBV27 and TRBJ2-1; 12 bases align to TRBD2. The germline gives CDR1 MNHEY, CDR2 SMNVEV (reference sequence). CDR3 size: 15 residues. Germline trimming cut 5 bases from V and 8 bases from J; bases unmatched to any gene: 7. The CDR3 sequence is CASSPSSGRVDEQFF. For the CDR3, the DNA is TGTGCCAGCAGTCCATCTAGCGGGAGGGTGGATGAGCAGTTCTTC.

A few counts support this clone. The chain employs TRBV28 and TRBJ1-2; D may be TRBD1 (5 bases). The ends were cut back, 8 bases at V and 1 base at J, with 11 bases in the middle. CDR1 is MDHEN and CDR2 is SYDVKM in the germline V gene. This CDR3 is 13 amino acids long. This CDR3 reads CASVTGGNYGYTF. In nucleotides, the CDR3 is TGTGCCAGCGTCACCGGGGGTAACTATGGCTACACCTTC.

This chain uses TRBV28 with TRBJ1-1, with 8 bases that match TRBD1. The V segment lost 9 bases and the J segment 1 base; nucleotides outside the gene matches: 10. The germline gives CDR1 MDHEN, CDR2 SYDVKM. CDR3 size: 15 residues. CDR3 nucleotides: TGTGCCAGACAGGGGGAAAGGGTTCGGAACACTGAAGCTTTCTTT. This encodes CARQGERVRNTEAFF.

This chain joins TRBV28 and TRBJ2-5; 7 bases map to TRBD1. Germline CDR1 reads MDHEN; CDR2 reads SYDVKM. The trim removed 1 base at V and 1 base at J, leaving 9 bases unmatched. CDR3 length: 17 amino acids. CDR3: CASSLLRGGRGQETQYF. CDR3 nucleotides: TGTGCCAGCAGTTTATTGCGAGGGGGCAGGGGCCAAGAGACCCAGTACTTC.

Remarks on this clone: The CDR3 carries no conserved terminal phenylalanine or tryptophan, so it likely arises from a read error. The DNA is left out, because the CDR3 cannot be placed on it with certainty; the CDR3 is given as TCRdb lists it. The chain couples TRBV4-1 to TRBJ1-1; TRBD1 was called by the table and not checked on the DNA. Germline-derived CDR1 and CDR2 are MGHRA and YSYEKL. The CDR3 comprises 14 residues, both ends counted. The CDR3 region is CASSQPGQYPLPNV.

The gene calls are TRBV10-3 and TRBJ2-5, with D unresolved. The V and J ends lost 0 bases and 1 base respectively, with 12 bases between them. This CDR3 has 16 residues. CDR1 is ENHRY, CDR2 SYGVKD, per germline. The CDR3 DNA reads TGTGCCATCAGTGAGTCAACCCAGGATATCCAAGAGACCCAGTACTTC. It specifies CAISESTQDIQETQYF.

V and J are TRBV5-1 and TRBJ1-1; TRBD1 matches 8 bases. V lost 4 bases, J lost 0 bases, and 2 bases stayed unmatched. The CDR3 covers 14 residues. CDR1 is SGHRS and CDR2 is YFSETQ in the germline V gene. The DNA for the CDR3 is TGCGCCAGCAGCCCGACAGGGGTGAACACTGAAGCTTTCTTT. This gives the protein CASSPTGVNTEAFF.

This clone was observed a handful of times. For the CDR3, the DNA is TGTGCCAGTAGTATAGATACGTCGGGTCAGCCCCAGCATTTT. Encoded protein: CASSIDTSGQPQHF. This rearrangement joins TRBV19 to TRBJ1-5; D is unresolved. Germline assignment: CDR1 LNHDA and CDR2 SQIVND (reference sequence). V was pared by 0 bases and J by 6 bases, with 9 bases between. The CDR3 runs 14 residues.

J is TRBJ1-5 and V is TRBV28; no definite D call. The V gene lost 7 bases and the J gene lost 9 bases, with 13 bases spanning the gap. The CDR3 contains 12 residues. Germline V gives CDR1 MDHEN, CDR2 SYDVKM. This chain's CDR3 is CASTPSSLPQHF. The CDR3 DNA sequence: TGTGCCAGCACCCCCAGTTCCTTGCCCCAGCATTTT.